The clone carrying this T cell receptor (beta chain) has ten or more counts. Sequence at one end of the junction differs from germline and may be a read error. Using unique molecular identifiers, the investigators prepared the TCRbeta library. Each CDR3 protein gets one entry after TCRdb re-called the PCR reads with MiXCR. The repertoire holds over 200,000 distinct CDR3 sequences, with 8.5% to 10% as singletons. This record comes from a study of T-cell reconstitution after alpha-beta-depleted transplantation in children. The CDR3 is 14 residues long. This sequence originates from a human donor who donated a stem cell graft to a child with acute lymphoblastic leukemia. The specimen was PBMCs from the stem cell graft donor, collected from the stem cell graft. The V gene is TRBV12-3 or TRBV12-4, the J gene TRBJ1-6, with TRBD1 identical over 9 bases. In DNA form, the CDR3 reads TGTGCCAGCAGTCCTCTCCGGGACAGGGCTGATCAATACTTT. Encoded protein: CASSPLRDRADQYF.